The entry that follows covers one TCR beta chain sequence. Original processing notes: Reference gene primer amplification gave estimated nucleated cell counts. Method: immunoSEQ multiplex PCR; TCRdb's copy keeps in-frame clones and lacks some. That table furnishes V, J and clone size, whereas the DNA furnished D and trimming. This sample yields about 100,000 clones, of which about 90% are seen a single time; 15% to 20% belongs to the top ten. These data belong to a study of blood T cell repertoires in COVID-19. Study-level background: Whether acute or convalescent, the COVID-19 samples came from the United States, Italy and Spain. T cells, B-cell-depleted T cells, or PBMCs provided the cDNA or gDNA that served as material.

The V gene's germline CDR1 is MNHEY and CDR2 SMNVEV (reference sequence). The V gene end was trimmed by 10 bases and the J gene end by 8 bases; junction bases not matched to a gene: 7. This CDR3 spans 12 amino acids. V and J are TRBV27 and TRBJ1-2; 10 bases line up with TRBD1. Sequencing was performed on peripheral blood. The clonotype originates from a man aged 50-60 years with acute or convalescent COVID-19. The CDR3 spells CATSDRGEGYTF. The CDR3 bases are TGTGCCACCTCGGACAGGGGGGAAGGCTACACCTTC.